The rows below give T cell receptor beta chains drawn from one sample of a study of identical twins. From the 5' RACE reads, TCRdb called clonotypes with MiXCR, one entry per CDR3 protein. The sample comprises roughly 690,000 distinct CDR3 sequences, about 20% of which are singletons, and 4.3% rests with the top ten. This sample was also put to use in a study of T cells expressing NK-cell markers.

The sequencing sample was made of PBMCs. The receptor set was obtained from a woman younger than 30 in good health. Both conserved end residues are part of each CDR3. The D gene is left open where the match is weak. The listing skips clone size in some rows; elsewhere it reads once, few, many or a size class.

TRBV20-1,many,TRBJ2-1,TRBD2,CSAARGGNEQFF,TGCAGTGCTGCCCGGGGGGGCAATGAGCAGTTCTTC
TRBV29-1,.,TRBJ2-5,TRBD2,CSYKVSPLAGGLGAQYF,TGCAGCTACAAGGTCTCCCCCCTAGCGGGAGGGCTAGGGGCCCAGTACTTC
TRBV2,few,TRBJ2-7,TRBD2,CASGGTSGYYEQYF,TGTGCCAGCGGAGGGACTAGCGGGTACTACGAGCAGTACTTC
TRBV29-1,many,TRBJ2-3,TRBD2,CSAPGLAGFGDTQYF,TGCAGCGCCCCAGGACTAGCGGGATTTGGAGATACGCAGTATTTT
TRBV5-1,.,TRBJ2-7,.,CASRLGTPQEQYF,TGCGCCAGCAGGCTCGGGACTCCTCAAGAGCAGTACTTC
TRBV5-5,many,TRBJ1-5,.,CASSTRGSSNQPQHF,TGTGCCAGCAGCACCCGGGGTAGCAGCAATCAGCCCCAGCATTTT
TRBV12-3/TRBV12-4,many,TRBJ1-2,TRBD1,CASSLQGGGYTF,TGTGCCAGCAGTTTGCAGGGGGGCGGCTACACCTTC
TRBV10-3,.,TRBJ2-7,TRBD1,CATGTGEGGYEQYF,TGTGCCACCGGGACAGGGGAAGGAGGATACGAGCAGTACTTC
TRBV5-1,.,TRBJ2-7,TRBD1,CASSSGTGYHYEQYF,TGCGCCAGCAGCTCAGGGACAGGGTATCACTACGAGCAGTACTTC
TRBV13,.,TRBJ2-1,.,CASSLSPTEGASYNEQFF,TGTGCCAGCAGCTTAAGCCCAACAGAGGGTGCCTCCTACAATGAGCAGTTCTTC
TRBV20-1,few,TRBJ2-7,.,CSAGTETILYEQYF,TGCAGTGCTGGGACTGAAACTATCCTCTACGAGCAGTACTTC
TRBV5-1,.,TRBJ2-1,.,CASSLGTANNEQFF,TGCGCCAGCAGCTTAGGGACTGCAAACAATGAGCAGTTCTTC
TRBV29-1,few,TRBJ2-7,.,CSAREGWDEQYF,TGCAGCGCCCGAGAAGGTTGGGACGAGCAGTACTTC
TRBV20-1,many,TRBJ2-3,TRBD2,CSAGPGRVNTDTQYF,TGCAGTGCTGGGCCGGGGAGGGTAAACACAGATACGCAGTATTTT
TRBV7-3,many,TRBJ2-3,TRBD1,CASSPHHRGRTDTQYF,TGTGCCAGCAGCCCCCATCACAGGGGGCGGACAGATACGCAGTATTTT
TRBV5-1,.,TRBJ2-3,TRBD2,CASSLTSGSRVADTQYF,TGCGCCAGCAGCTTGACTAGCGGGAGTCGGGTTGCAGATACGCAGTATTTT
TRBV6-1,.,TRBJ2-1,.,CASSTAPRSYNEQFF,TGTGCCAGCAGTACAGCTCCCCGCTCCTACAATGAGCAGTTCTTC
TRBV20-1,.,TRBJ2-1,.,CSAREQTGSNYNEQFF,TGCAGTGCTAGAGAACAGACGGGGAGTAACTACAATGAGCAGTTCTTC
TRBV5-1,few,TRBJ2-7,.,CASSLEATRSYEQYF,TGCGCCAGCAGCTTGGAAGCGACCAGGTCGTACGAGCAGTACTTC
TRBV10-3,.,TRBJ2-7,TRBD2,CAISEGGGLREQYF,TGTGCCATCAGTGAGGGGGGGGGACTTCGGGAGCAGTACTTC
TRBV27,.,TRBJ2-3,.,CASSSIAVHTDTQYF,TGTGCCAGCAGTTCCATAGCGGTACACACAGATACGCAGTATTTT
TRBV7-9,.,TRBJ2-1,TRBD2,CASSRLAGNNEQFF,TGTGCCAGCAGCCGATTAGCGGGGAACAATGAGCAGTTCTTC
TRBV20-1,.,TRBJ2-5,TRBD2,CSAFSGGTYQETQYF,TGCAGTGCTTTTAGCGGGGGGACGTACCAAGAGACCCAGTACTTC
TRBV11-2,few,TRBJ2-7,TRBD2,CASSLRLAGSEQYF,TGTGCCAGCAGCTTGAGGCTAGCGGGAAGCGAGCAGTACTTC
TRBV20-1,few,TRBJ2-1,TRBD2,CSARDRRLAGVLQFF,TGCAGTGCTAGAGATCGCCGACTAGCGGGAGTCTTGCAGTTCTTC
TRBV12-3/TRBV12-4,.,TRBJ2-7,.,CASSPGPGRWTYEQYF,TGTGCCAGCAGCCCCGGACCCGGAAGGTGGACCTACGAGCAGTACTTC
TRBV27,few,TRBJ2-1,TRBD2,CASRASGGNEQFF,TGTGCCAGCAGGGCGAGCGGGGGAAATGAGCAGTTCTTC
TRBV11-2,many,TRBJ2-7,.,CASSTRTDEQYF,TGTGCCAGCAGCACCCGGACAGACGAGCAGTACTTC
TRBV5-1,few,TRBJ2-7,TRBD1,CASSRHDRGDYYEQYF,TGCGCCAGCAGCAGACACGACAGGGGGGACTACTACGAGCAGTACTTC
TRBV20-1,many,TRBJ2-7,.,CSARENRVEQYF,TGCAGTGCTAGAGAGAACAGGGTCGAGCAGTACTTC
TRBV6-5,.,TRBJ2-3,TRBD2,CASSYDGLAGTDTQYF,TGTGCCAGCAGTTACGATGGACTAGCGGGAACGGATACGCAGTATTTT
TRBV7-3,few,TRBJ2-7,.,CASSPRGVEDEQYF,TGTGCCAGCAGCCCACGGGGAGTAGAGGACGAGCAGTACTTC
TRBV5-1,few,TRBJ2-7,.,CASSTAGPLYEQYF,TGCGCCAGCAGCACGGCGGGTCCTTTATACGAGCAGTACTTC
TRBV12-3/TRBV12-4,.,TRBJ2-7,.,CASSLGQNSYEQYF,TGTGCCAGCAGTTTAGGGCAGAACTCCTACGAGCAGTACTTC
TRBV12-3/TRBV12-4,few,TRBJ1-5,.,CASSSSQPQHF,TGTGCCAGCAGTTCGAGTCAGCCCCAGCATTTT
TRBV5-1,few,TRBJ1-6,.,CASRATNSPLHF,TGCGCCAGCAGGGCGACTAATTCACCCCTCCACTTT
TRBV4-3,.,TRBJ2-7,TRBD2,CASSHSSGGSLAGSREQYF,TGCGCCAGCAGCCACTCCTCGGGGGGTTCACTAGCGGGATCGCGCGAGCAGTACTTC
TRBV3-1,few,TRBJ2-2,.,CASSSGLRNTGELFF,TGTGCCAGCAGCTCGGGACTCAGAAACACCGGGGAGCTGTTTTTT
TRBV12-3/TRBV12-4,once,TRBJ2-1,.,CASSSTSREQFF,TGTGCCAGCAGTTCGACTAGTCGGGAGCAGTTCTTC
TRBV5-5,.,TRBJ2-3,TRBD2,CASSNGGPGLVTDTQYF,TGTGCCAGCAGCAATGGGGGTCCGGGACTAGTAACAGATACGCAGTATTTT
TRBV4-3,few,TRBJ2-1,.,CASSQDIGGAYYNEQFF,TGCGCCAGCAGCCAAGATATCGGCGGGGCCTACTACAATGAGCAGTTCTTC
TRBV7-2,.,TRBJ2-1,.,CASSLSGGAPLTYNEQFF,TGTGCCAGCAGCTTAAGCGGCGGGGCGCCCCTCACCTACAATGAGCAGTTCTTC
TRBV10-1,.,TRBJ2-7,TRBD2,CASSEGLANEQYF,TGCGCCAGCAGTGAGGGACTAGCCAACGAGCAGTACTTC
TRBV20-1,.,TRBJ2-7,.,CSARDSREITYEQYF,TGCAGTGCTAGAGATTCTCGGGAGATAACCTACGAGCAGTACTTC
TRBV12-3/TRBV12-4,.,TRBJ1-1,.,CASSFKEGPMNTEAFF,TGTGCCAGCAGTTTTAAGGAGGGCCCAATGAACACTGAAGCTTTCTTT
TRBV7-2,.,TRBJ2-7,TRBD1,CASRPGTGGIGEQYF,TGTGCCAGCAGACCGGGGACAGGGGGAATTGGCGAGCAGTACTTC
TRBV7-8,many,TRBJ2-7,.,CASSSTGSSYEQYF,TGTGCCAGCAGCTCTACAGGGAGCTCCTACGAGCAGTACTTC
TRBV6-1,.,TRBJ2-3,.,CASTPDTPTTDTQYF,TGTGCCAGCACCCCCGACACGCCGACCACAGATACGCAGTATTTT
TRBV6-1,.,TRBJ2-2,TRBD2,CASRDPQGGDTGELFF,TGTGCCAGCAGAGATCCTCAGGGAGGGGACACCGGGGAGCTGTTTTTT
TRBV3-1,.,TRBJ2-1,TRBD2,CASSQDWRTSGGPRVNEQFF,TGTGCCAGCAGCCAAGATTGGAGGACTAGCGGGGGGCCTCGGGTTAATGAGCAGTTCTTC
TRBV29-1,few,TRBJ2-7,.,CSVRESEQYF,TGCAGCGTGAGAGAGTCCGAGCAGTACTTC
TRBV12-3/TRBV12-4,many,TRBJ2-7,.,CASSAGPYEQYF,TGCGCCAGCAGCGCGGGACCCTACGAGCAGTACTTC
TRBV3-1,.,TRBJ2-7,.,CASSARRAVYEQYF,TGTGCCAGCAGCGCTCGGAGGGCGGTTTACGAGCAGTACTTC
TRBV20-1,.,TRBJ2-1,TRBD2,CSARSGGYYNEQFF,TGCAGTGCTAGGAGCGGGGGGTACTACAATGAGCAGTTCTTC
TRBV18,few,TRBJ1-2,.,CASSPPGRQANYGYTF,TGTGCCAGCTCACCACCGGGTCGACAGGCTAATTATGGCTACACCTTC
TRBV20-1,.,TRBJ2-1,.,CSARSLSNEQFF,TGCAGTGCTAGATCTCTGAGCAATGAGCAGTTCTTC
TRBV12-3/TRBV12-4,many,TRBJ2-5,.,CASSLRGAQKETQYF,TGTGCCAGCAGTTTAAGGGGGGCCCAGAAAGAGACCCAGTACTTC
TRBV7-9,.,TRBJ2-3,TRBD2,CASSFPHSSGDTDTQYF,TGTGCCAGCAGCTTCCCACACTCTAGCGGAGACACAGATACGCAGTATTTT